This TCR beta chain is drawn from a study of cytomegalovirus exposure and HLA in healthy donors. Germline CDR1 MNHEY, CDR2 SMNVEV (reference sequence). This CDR3 region has 16 residues. With 0 bases clipped from V and 7 bases from J, the junction kept 8 bases outside the gene matches. Primers: 60 Vbeta forward and 13 Jbeta reverse. The repertoire was sequenced with immunoSEQ multiplex PCR; TCRdb's copy has only in-frame clones and lacks some. This sample's table reports some 72,000 clones. Study-wide results and caveats: The authors listed over 150 TCR beta chains as cytomegalovirus-associated.

Concerning this clone itself: Antigen: not known.

The sample comprised PBMCs. This TCR was sampled from a man in his forties in good health and CMV-seronegative. The J gene is TRBJ2-1, the V gene TRBV27; 8 nucleotides agree with TRBD2. CDR3 sequence: CASSLSGRAEDNEQFF. DNA for the CDR3: TGTGCCAGCAGTTTATCCGGGAGGGCCGAGGATAATGAGCAGTTCTTC.